This T cell receptor (beta chain) stems from a study of human T cells and chemical hapten exposure. Overall study context: Patch tests delivered 0.01% DPC to the upper back and were evaluated at 6 days.

The time point was: patch test 3, about 24 weeks after DPC sensitization. The sample's treatment: therapeutic diphenylcyclopropenone sensitization with weekly scalp DPC. Points from the study as a whole: Donors were affected by alopecia, so their immune reaction might vary from that of healthy individuals.

TCRdb re-called the RACE reads with MiXCR, one entry per CDR3 protein. Among just under 65,000 distinct CDR3 sequences listed, roughly 9.6% were seen once. CDR1 is MNHNY, CDR2 SVGAGI, per germline (reference sequence). The germline V and J ends were trimmed by 3 bases and 3 bases, with 9 bases remaining between them. The CDR3 loop spans 14 amino acids. This clonotype came up many times. What it binds is not known. The receptor comes from a woman in her 30s with alopecia areata. Some clones in this sample may be carry-over from other donors' samples. The starting material was whole blood, obtained in connection with sensitization to the hapten diphenylcyclopropenone (DPC). This chain joins TRBV6-6 and TRBJ2-4; D possibly corresponds to TRBD2 (5 bases). This chain's CDR3 is CASSYIAGKNIQYF. CDR3 nucleotide sequence: TGTGCCAGCAGTTATATTGCGGGCAAAAACATTCAGTACTTC.